These 32 T cell receptor beta chains were all obtained from the same sample, sequenced in a study of cytomegalovirus exposure and HLA in healthy donors. PCR used 60 Vbeta primers and 13 Jbeta primers. The protocol was immunoSEQ multiplex PCR, while the TCRdb copy is restricted to in-frame clones and leaves out a portion. The table lists approximately 150,000 clones, roughly 80% of them singletons. The sequenced sample consisted of PBMCs. These receptors originate from a woman in her thirties or forties in good health and CMV-seropositive.

The genes are TRBV27 and TRBJ2-7; D may be TRBD1 (6 bases). Per germline, CDR1 MNHEY and CDR2 SMNVEV (reference sequence). V gave up 7 bases and J gave up 3 bases, with 10 bases separating them. This CDR3 is built from 12 residues. CDR3: CASKDSYYEQYF. In DNA, the CDR3 is TGTGCCAGCAAGGACAGTTACTACGAGCAGTACTTC.

Of note for this clone: The junction differs from germline at one of its ends, possibly a read error. The rearrangement uses TRBV7-9 and TRBJ2-1; 12 bases fit TRBD2. CDR1 is SEHNR and CDR2 is FQNEAQ in the germline V gene (reference sequence). This CDR3 comprises 17 residues. The CDR3: CSSSLGLAGFSYNEQFF. CDR3 DNA sequence: TGTTCCAGCAGTCTAGGACTAGCGGGGTTCTCCTACAATGAGCAGTTCTTC.

Notes on this clone: Germline is not matched at one junction end, which may reflect a read error. The sample has other DNA sequences that encode this CDR3 too. The J gene is TRBJ2-1, the V gene TRBV28; TRBD2 matches at 12 bases. CDR1 is MDHEN and CDR2 is SYDVKM in the germline V gene. The CDR3 extends over 17 amino acids. The CDR3: CASSLWTSGDAYNEQFF. For the CDR3, the DNA is TGTGCCAGCAGTCTATGGACTAGCGGGGATGCCTACAATGAGCAGTTCTTC.

The chain employs TRBV19 and TRBJ1-4; unclear D gene. This CDR3 contains 13 residues. Per the germline V gene, CDR1 is LNHDA and CDR2 is SQIVND (reference sequence). The V end lost 9 bases, the J end lost 5 bases, and 13 bases lay between the germline ends. The CDR3 sequence: CASKRTPNEKLFF. In DNA, the CDR3 is TGTGCCAGCAAACGGACTCCAAATGAAAAACTGTTTTTT.

A single count supports this clone. The genes are TRBV5-1 and TRBJ2-4; D is possibly TRBD1 (5 bases). Germline lookup yields CDR1 SGHRS and CDR2 YFSETQ. The CDR3 extends over 14 amino acids. Trimming stripped 4 bases from V and 3 bases from J, with 11 bases between. CDR3 region: CASSAQEGKNIQYF. CDR3 nucleotide sequence: TGCGCCAGCAGCGCACAGGAAGGCAAAAACATTCAGTACTTC.

This rearrangement joins TRBV6-1 to TRBJ1-3; 9 bases map to TRBD1. CDR1 and CDR2 (germline): MNHNS, SASEGT. CDR3 length: 14 amino acids. J gave up 2 bases and V 6 bases, and 2 bases lay outside the gene matches. CDR3 amino acids: CASRQGAAGNTIYF. CDR3 coding DNA: TGTGCCAGCAGACAGGGGGCAGCTGGAAACACCATATATTTT.

The chain carries TRBV6-5 and TRBJ2-5; a possible D gene is TRBD2 (6 bases). The closer fit of TRBJ2-7 to the DNA end suggests the J call may be wrong. Per germline, CDR1 MNHEY and CDR2 SVGAGI. The CDR3 is made up of 14 amino acids. CDR3 DNA sequence: TGTGCCAGCAGTCAACCCGGGACTTCGGTCGAGCAGTACTTC. Translated: CASSQPGTSVEQYF.

The V gene is TRBV4-1, the J gene TRBJ2-1; 9 nucleotides line up with TRBD2. V lost 4 bases to trimming and J lost 5 bases; unmatched junction nucleotides: 6. Germline V gives CDR1 MGHRA, CDR2 YSYEKL. This CDR3 spans 15 amino acids. In DNA form, the CDR3 reads TGCGCCAGCAGCCGAGGGAGCGGGGGGCACAATGAGCAGTTCTTC. Its protein product is CASSRGSGGHNEQFF.

The rearrangement uses TRBV6-6 and TRBJ2-1; TRBD2 might be the D (5 bases). The CDR3 extends over 13 amino acids. Looked up from germline, CDR1 is MNHNY and CDR2 is SVGAGI (reference sequence). Trimming took off 1 base at V and 7 bases at J, with 8 bases between the two ends. The CDR3 spells CASSYWAGNEQFF. DNA of the CDR3: TGTGCCAGCAGTTACTGGGCGGGTAATGAGCAGTTCTTC.

The rearrangement uses TRBV28 and TRBJ2-6, with 7 bases identical to TRBD2. Per germline, CDR1 MDHEN and CDR2 SYDVKM. V shed 6 bases, J shed 1 base, and the junction held 12 bases outside the gene matches. The CDR3 is 18 amino acids. DNA of the CDR3: TGTGCCAGCAGGACTTGGGGTGGGGGGGGGTCTGGGGCCAACGTCCTGACTTTC. Translation: CASRTWGGGGSGANVLTF.

The rearrangement joins TRBV5-4 to TRBJ2-1; possible D gene TRBD2, 5 bases. V was cut by 2 bases and J by 9 bases, with 15 bases left in between. Germline-derived CDR1 and CDR2 are SGHNT and YYREEE (reference sequence). The CDR3 has 14 amino acids. CDR3 nucleotide sequence: TGTGCCAGCAGCTTTAGTGGGAGTGGTAGTGAGCAGTTCTTC. Translating gives CASSFSGSGSEQFF.

The gene calls are TRBV5-6 and TRBJ1-4; D uncertain. This CDR3 contains 15 residues. The germline V gene encodes CDR1 SGHDT and CDR2 YYEEEE. V lost 4 bases to trimming and J lost 3 bases, with 13 bases between them. As DNA, the CDR3 is TGTGCCAGCAGCCCATGGTGGAGTCCTAATGAAAAACTGTTTTTT. Translated, it gives CASSPWWSPNEKLFF.

This sequence joins TRBV10-3 and TRBJ2-2; 10 bases are a match to TRBD1. Looked up from germline, CDR1 is ENHRY and CDR2 is SYGVKD. Losses at the gene ends were 8 bases for V and 3 bases for J; bases not matched to a gene: 0. The CDR3 totals 13 residues. CDR3 sequence (DNA): TGTGCCATCGGGACAGGGGACACCGGGGAGCTGTTTTTT. Translating gives CAIGTGDTGELFF.

The chain recombines TRBV11-2 with TRBJ2-3; no clear D. CDR1 is SGHAT and CDR2 is FQNNGV in the germline V gene. This CDR3 has 12 residues. Trimming removed 7 bases at V and 0 bases at J, with 5 bases between. The DNA for the CDR3 is TGTGCCAGCACCCCTAGCACAGATACGCAGTATTTT. Residues: CASTPSTDTQYF.

V and J are TRBV10-1 and TRBJ2-3; 11 bases align to TRBD1. Germline-derived CDR1 and CDR2 are WNHNN and SYGVQD (reference sequence). This CDR3 comprises 16 residues. V trimming: 5 bases; J trimming: 7 bases; junction bases outside the gene matches: 11. CDR3 protein: CASSNHRTGGSNTQYF. In DNA form, the CDR3 reads TGCGCCAGCAGTAATCACCGGACAGGGGGCTCTAATACGCAGTATTTT.

V is TRBV4-3 and J is TRBJ1-4, with a tentative D call TRBD1 (6 bases). Trimming shortened V by 4 bases and J by 4 bases, and 16 bases separated the two germline ends. Germline CDR1 LGHNA, CDR2 YSLEER. This CDR3 is built from 16 residues. The CDR3 nucleotides are TGCGCCAGCAGCCTCCTAGGGGGGGATTTTAATGAAAAACTGTTTTTT. This codes for CASSLLGGDFNEKLFF.

This chain joins TRBV7-9 and TRBJ2-7, with 7 nucleotides matching TRBD1. This CDR3 has 16 residues. V shed 5 bases and J 0 bases; nucleotides not matched to a gene: 10. Germline CDR1 SEHNR, CDR2 FQNEAQ (reference sequence). CDR3 protein: CASSGEGGPSSYEQYF. CDR3 sequence (DNA): TGTGCCAGCAGCGGAGAAGGGGGCCCGAGCTCCTACGAGCAGTACTTC.

This clone is classed as medium-sized. The chain has TRBV19 and TRBJ1-1, with 11 nucleotides matching TRBD1. Trimming took 2 bases from V and 14 from J; bases not matched to a gene: 13. This CDR3 has 15 residues. CDR1 is LNHDA, CDR2 SQIVND, per germline (reference sequence). CDR3 loop: CASSISGQGAGGRFF. The CDR3 nucleotides are TGTGCCAGTAGTATATCTGGACAGGGGGCCGGTGGGCGGTTCTTT.

The rearrangement joins TRBV5-1 to TRBJ1-2, with 7 positions matching TRBD1. Germline V gene lookup returns CDR1 SGHRS and CDR2 YFSETQ. With V trimmed by 4 bases and J by 5 bases, 8 bases remained unmatched. This CDR3 is 14 amino acids long. CDR3 sequence reads: CASSADRVGYGYTF. The CDR3 DNA is TGCGCCAGCAGCGCCGACAGGGTGGGGTATGGCTACACCTTC.

The CDR3, as DNA: TGTGCCAGCAGTTTTGCACGGGAGCAGTTCTTC. Amino acid sequence: CASSFAREQFF. The chain joins TRBV27 to TRBJ2-1; D uncertain. V lost 3 bases to trimming and J lost 10 bases, with 7 bases between them. The CDR3 runs to 11 residues. Germline V gene sequence: CDR1 MNHEY, CDR2 SMNVEV (reference sequence).

The chain links TRBV18 to TRBJ2-7; TRBD1 matches at 10 bases. V was clipped by 4 bases and J by 5 bases; unmatched bases: 8. CDR3 length: 15 amino acids. Germline CDR1 KGHSH, CDR2 LQKENI. In DNA form, the CDR3 reads TGTGCCAGCTCACGAGACAGGGGGCTAGGAGACGAGCAGTACTTC. Translation: CASSRDRGLGDEQYF.

This CDR3 reads CAWSVDTGRNQPQHF. CDR3 nucleotide sequence: TGTGCCTGGAGTGTAGACACAGGGCGAAATCAGCCCCAGCATTTT. The rearrangement joins TRBV30 to TRBJ1-5; weak D call: TRBD1 (6 bases). Germline values: CDR1 GTSNPN, CDR2 SVGIG (reference sequence). Trimming cost V 0 bases and J 4 bases, with 13 bases left between them. CDR3 length: 15 residues.

The rearrangement joins TRBV19 to TRBJ1-5, with D tentatively TRBD1 (6 bases). Germline V gene data show CDR1 as LNHDA and CDR2 as SQIVND (reference sequence). This CDR3 spans 13 amino acids. Trimming shortened V by 10 bases and J by 4 bases, and 14 bases separated the two germline ends. CDR3 in amino acids: CATRGTGNQPQHF. As DNA, the CDR3 is TGTGCCACCAGGGGAACAGGGAATCAGCCCCAGCATTTT.

The chain combines TRBV5-6 with TRBJ2-7, with D perhaps matching TRBD1 (5 bases). Trimming stripped 4 bases from V and 3 bases from J, with 17 bases between. Looked up from germline, CDR1 is SGHDT and CDR2 is YYEEEE. The CDR3 contains 15 residues. CDR3 DNA: TGTGCCAGCAGCCCACGACGGACACTAAGCTACGAGCAGTACTTC. Amino acids: CASSPRRTLSYEQYF.

This rearrangement joins TRBV5-1 to TRBJ2-3; 13 nucleotides align to TRBD2. The CDR3 runs to 16 residues. CDR1 and CDR2 from the germline V gene are SGHRS and YFSETQ. The trim removed 4 bases at V and 4 bases at J, leaving 6 bases unmatched. CDR3: CASSPPLAGGPDTQYF. The DNA of the CDR3 is TGCGCCAGCAGCCCACCACTAGCGGGGGGGCCAGATACGCAGTATTTT.

The J gene is TRBJ1-3, the V gene TRBV5-1, with D unclear. V lost 5 bases to trimming and J lost 3 bases, with 15 bases between them. CDR3 length: 15 amino acids. CDR1 is SGHRS, CDR2 YFSETQ, per germline. In DNA, the CDR3 is TGCGCCAGCAGTCCAGGCCCTGCCGGTGGAAACACCATATATTTT. Translation gives CASSPGPAGGNTIYF.

This rearrangement joins TRBV5-1 to TRBJ2-1; 10 nucleotides match TRBD2. Trimming removed 4 bases from V and 1 base from J; junction bases left unmatched: 5. This CDR3 is 16 amino acids long. The germline gives CDR1 SGHRS, CDR2 YFSETQ. For the CDR3, the DNA is TGCGCCAGCAGCCTAATAGCGGGAGGTTCCTACAATGAGCAGTTCTTC. Protein: CASSLIAGGSYNEQFF.

V gene TRBV7-3 combines with J gene TRBJ2-5; D ambiguous. The CDR3 totals 14 residues. Trimming removed 1 base from V and 3 bases from J, with 9 bases in between. Germline assignment: CDR1 SGHTA and CDR2 FQGTGA. Here the CDR3 reads CASSLSGQEETQYF. DNA of the CDR3: TGTGCCAGCAGCTTAAGTGGGCAGGAAGAGACCCAGTACTTC.

The chain employs TRBV28 and TRBJ2-3; D unresolved. Per the germline V gene, CDR1 is MDHEN and CDR2 is SYDVKM. This CDR3 spans 16 amino acids. V lost 2 bases and J lost 5, with 17 bases in between. The CDR3 loop reads CASSLGPSDPGDTQYF. The DNA for the CDR3 is TGTGCCAGCAGTTTAGGTCCCAGCGATCCCGGAGATACGCAGTATTTT.

The chain recombines TRBV15 with TRBJ1-3; TRBD1 is a possible D gene (5 bases). This CDR3 region has 18 residues. V lost 0 bases and J lost 0, with 15 bases in between. Germline loops: CDR1 LNHNV, CDR2 YYDKDF (reference sequence). The CDR3 coding sequence is TGTGCCACCAGCAGAGAGGGGGGACGTTTGAGCTCTGGAAACACCATATATTTT. It encodes CATSREGGRLSSGNTIYF.

V usage is TRBV10-3 and J usage is TRBJ1-5, with D unclear. The germline gives CDR1 ENHRY, CDR2 SYGVKD. V was cut by 6 bases and J by 2 bases, with 11 bases left in between. The CDR3 consists of 14 residues. The CDR3 here is CAIREALGNQPQHF. CDR3 DNA: TGTGCCATCAGAGAAGCCTTGGGCAATCAGCCCCAGCATTTT.

V is TRBV7-9 and J is TRBJ2-3, with 9 positions matching TRBD2. CDR3 length: 17 amino acids. Germline CDR1 SEHNR, CDR2 FQNEAQ (reference sequence). J gave up 0 bases and V 4 bases, and 8 bases lay outside the gene matches. CDR3 amino acids: CASSSVPGTSSTDTQYF. CDR3 nucleotide sequence: TGTGCCAGCAGCTCTGTCCCCGGGACTAGCAGCACAGATACGCAGTATTTT.